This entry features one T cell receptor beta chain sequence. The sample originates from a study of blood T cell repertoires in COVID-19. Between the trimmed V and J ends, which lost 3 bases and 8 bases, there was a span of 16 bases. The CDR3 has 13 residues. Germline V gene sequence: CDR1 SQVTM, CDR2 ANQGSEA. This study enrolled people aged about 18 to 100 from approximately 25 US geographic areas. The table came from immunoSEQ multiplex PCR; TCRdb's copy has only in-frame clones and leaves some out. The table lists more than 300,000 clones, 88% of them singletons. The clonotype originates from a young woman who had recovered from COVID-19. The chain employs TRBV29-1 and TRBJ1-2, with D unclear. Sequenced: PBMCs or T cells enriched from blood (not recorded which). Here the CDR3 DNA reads TGCAGCGTTGAGTCAGAGCGCGGCGGCGGCTACACCTTC. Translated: CSVESERGGGYTF.